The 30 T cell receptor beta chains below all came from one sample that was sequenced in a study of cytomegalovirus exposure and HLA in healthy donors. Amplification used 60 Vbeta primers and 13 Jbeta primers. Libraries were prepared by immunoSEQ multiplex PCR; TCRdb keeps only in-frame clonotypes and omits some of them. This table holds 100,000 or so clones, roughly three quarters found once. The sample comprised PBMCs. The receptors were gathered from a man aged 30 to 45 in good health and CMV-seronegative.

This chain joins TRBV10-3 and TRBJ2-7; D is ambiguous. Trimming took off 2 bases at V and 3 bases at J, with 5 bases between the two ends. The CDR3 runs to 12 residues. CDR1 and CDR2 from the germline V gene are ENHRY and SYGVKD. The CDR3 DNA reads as TGTGCCATCAGTGAGGTCTACTACGAGCAGTACTTC. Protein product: CAISEVYYEQYF.

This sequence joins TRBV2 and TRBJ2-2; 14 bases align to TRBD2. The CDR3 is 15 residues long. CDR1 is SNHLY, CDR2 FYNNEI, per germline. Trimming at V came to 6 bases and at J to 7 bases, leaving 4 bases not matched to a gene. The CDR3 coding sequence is TGTGCCAGCAGGGGACTAGCGGGAGAGGGCGGGGAGCTGTTTTTT. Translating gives CASRGLAGEGGELFF.

The CDR3: CASQAYNNQPQHF. The DNA of the CDR3 is TGTGCCAGCCAGGCATATAACAATCAGCCCCAGCATTTT. The rearrangement joins TRBV7-9 to TRBJ1-5; D is unclear. Trimming took off 8 bases at V and 3 bases at J, with 11 bases between the two ends. Per the germline V gene, CDR1 is SEHNR and CDR2 is FQNEAQ (reference sequence). This CDR3 region has 13 residues. Full variable domain (missing parts from reference TRBV7-9 and TRBJ1-5): DTGVSQNPRHKITKRGQNVTFRCDPISEHNRLYWYRQTLGQGPEFLTYFQNEAQLEKSRLLSDRFSAERPKGSFSTLEIQRTEQGDSAMYLCASQAYNNQPQHFGDGTRLSIL.

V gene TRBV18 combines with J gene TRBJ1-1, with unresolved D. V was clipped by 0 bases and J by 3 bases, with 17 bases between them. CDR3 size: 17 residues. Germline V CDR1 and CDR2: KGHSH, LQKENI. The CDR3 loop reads CASSPPTGLGTDTEAFF. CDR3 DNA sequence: TGTGCCAGCTCACCACCGACGGGGTTGGGAACGGACACTGAAGCTTTCTTT.

The CDR3 bases are TGTGCCTGGACCCGGGGACAGCGTTATAATGAAAAACTGTTTTTT. Translating gives CAWTRGQRYNEKLFF. The rearrangement joins TRBV30 to TRBJ1-4, with TRBD1 matching 7 bases. The CDR3 consists of 15 residues. The V gene end was trimmed by 4 bases and the J gene end by 4 bases; junction bases not matched to a gene: 9. Germline-derived CDR1 and CDR2 are GTSNPN and SVGIG (reference sequence).

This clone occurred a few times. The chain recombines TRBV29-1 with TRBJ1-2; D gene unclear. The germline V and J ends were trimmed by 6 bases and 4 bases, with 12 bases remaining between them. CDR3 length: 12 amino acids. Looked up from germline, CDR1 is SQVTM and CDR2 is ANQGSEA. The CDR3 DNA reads TGCAGCGTCAACCCGGGTGGCTATGGCTACACCTTC. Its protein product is CSVNPGGYGYTF.

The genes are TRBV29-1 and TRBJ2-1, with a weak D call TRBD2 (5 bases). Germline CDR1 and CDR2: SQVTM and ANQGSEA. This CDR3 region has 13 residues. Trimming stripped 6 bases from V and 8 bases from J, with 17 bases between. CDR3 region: CSVTTIPPDEQFF. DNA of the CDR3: TGCAGCGTGACTACAATCCCGCCCGATGAGCAGTTCTTC.

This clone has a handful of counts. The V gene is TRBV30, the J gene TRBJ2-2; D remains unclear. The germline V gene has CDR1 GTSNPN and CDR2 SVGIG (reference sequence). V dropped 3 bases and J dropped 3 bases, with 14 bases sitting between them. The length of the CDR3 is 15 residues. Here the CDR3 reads CAWRAPGSDTGELFF. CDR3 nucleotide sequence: TGTGCCTGGAGGGCCCCCGGGTCGGACACCGGGGAGCTGTTTTTT.

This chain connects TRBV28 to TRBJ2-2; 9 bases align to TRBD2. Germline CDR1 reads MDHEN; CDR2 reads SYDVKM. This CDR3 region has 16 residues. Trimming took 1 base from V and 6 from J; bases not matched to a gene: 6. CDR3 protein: CASSLLGTSSPGELFF. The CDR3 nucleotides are TGTGCCAGCAGTTTATTGGGGACTAGCTCCCCCGGGGAGCTGTTTTTT.

CDR3 bases: TGTGCCAGCAGTGACGAGCAGGGGAGCGCCTACGAGCAGTACTTC. Amino acid sequence: CASSDEQGSAYEQYF. The chain combines TRBV2 with TRBJ2-7, with TRBD1 as a possible D gene (6 bases). The germline V and J ends were trimmed by 3 bases and 2 bases, with 14 bases remaining between them. From germline, CDR1 is SNHLY and CDR2 FYNNEI. This CDR3 has 15 amino acids.

The chain's CDR3 is CASSKRSEQGVSGNTIYF. In DNA form, the CDR3 reads TGTGCCAGCAGCAAAAGGTCTGAACAGGGCGTCTCTGGAAACACCATATATTTT. The rearrangement joins TRBV21-1 to TRBJ1-3; the tabulated D call, TRBD1, remains unverified against the DNA. TRBV21-1 is a documented pseudogene. This CDR3 has 18 amino acids.

The CDR3 reads CASSLEEKVRINSGNTIYF. CDR3 nucleotide sequence: TGTGCCAGCAGCTTAGAGGAGAAAGTTCGGATTAACTCTGGAAACACCATATATTTT. The rearrangement joins TRBV7-8 to TRBJ1-3; D not certain. The CDR3 has 19 amino acids. Trimming took 1 base from V and 0 from J, leaving 19 bases between them. Germline assignment: CDR1 SGHVS and CDR2 FQNEAQ.

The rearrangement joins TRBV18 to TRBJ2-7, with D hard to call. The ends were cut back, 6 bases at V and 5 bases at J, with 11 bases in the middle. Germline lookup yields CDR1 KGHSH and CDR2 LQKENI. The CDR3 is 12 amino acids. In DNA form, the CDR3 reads TGTGCCAGCTCCCCATTTTTCAACGAGCAGTACTTC. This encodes CASSPFFNEQYF.

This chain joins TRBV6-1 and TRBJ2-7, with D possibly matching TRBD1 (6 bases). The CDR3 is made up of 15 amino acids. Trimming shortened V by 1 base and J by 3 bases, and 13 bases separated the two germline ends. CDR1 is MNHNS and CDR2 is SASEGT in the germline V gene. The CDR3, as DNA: TGTGCCAGCAGTGAAGTCAGGACAGATATCTACGAGCAGTACTTC. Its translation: CASSEVRTDIYEQYF.

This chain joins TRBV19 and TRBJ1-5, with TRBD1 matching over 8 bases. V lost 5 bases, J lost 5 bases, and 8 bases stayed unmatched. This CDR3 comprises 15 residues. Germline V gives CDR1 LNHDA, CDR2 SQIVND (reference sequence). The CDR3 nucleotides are TGTGCCAGTAGTGAGGGACAGGTAGTCGATCAGCCCCAGCATTTT. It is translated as CASSEGQVVDQPQHF.

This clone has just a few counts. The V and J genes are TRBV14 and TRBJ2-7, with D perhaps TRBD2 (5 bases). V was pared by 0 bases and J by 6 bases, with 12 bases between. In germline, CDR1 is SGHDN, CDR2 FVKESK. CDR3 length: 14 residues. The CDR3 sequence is CASSQDSRASEQYF. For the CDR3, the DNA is TGTGCCAGCAGCCAAGATTCGAGGGCTAGCGAGCAGTACTTC.

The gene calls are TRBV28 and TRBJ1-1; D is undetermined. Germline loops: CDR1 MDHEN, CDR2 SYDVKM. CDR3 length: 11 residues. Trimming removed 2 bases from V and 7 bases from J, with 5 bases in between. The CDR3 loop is CASSLQNEAFF. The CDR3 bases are TGTGCCAGCAGTTTACAGAATGAAGCTTTCTTT. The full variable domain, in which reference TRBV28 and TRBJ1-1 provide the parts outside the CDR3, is DVKVTQSSRYLVKRTGEKVFLECVQDMDHENMFWYRQDPGLGLRLIYFSYDVKMKEKGDIPEGYSVSREKKERFSLILESASTNQTSMYLCASSLQNEAFFGQGTRLTVV.

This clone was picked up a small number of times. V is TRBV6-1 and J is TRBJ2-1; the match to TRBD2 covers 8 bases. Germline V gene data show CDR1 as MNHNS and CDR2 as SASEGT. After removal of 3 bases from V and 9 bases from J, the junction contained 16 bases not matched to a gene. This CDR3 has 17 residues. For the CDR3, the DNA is TGTGCCAGCAGTGACCTGGGGGCCGGGACTAGTTTCGGTGAGCAGTTCTTC. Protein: CASSDLGAGTSFGEQFF.

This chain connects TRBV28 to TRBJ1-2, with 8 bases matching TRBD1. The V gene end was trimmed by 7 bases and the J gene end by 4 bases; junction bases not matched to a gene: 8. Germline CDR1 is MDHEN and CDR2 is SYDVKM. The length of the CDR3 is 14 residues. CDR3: CASKTGGKSYGYTF. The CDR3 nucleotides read TGTGCCAGCAAAACAGGGGGAAAATCCTATGGCTACACCTTC.

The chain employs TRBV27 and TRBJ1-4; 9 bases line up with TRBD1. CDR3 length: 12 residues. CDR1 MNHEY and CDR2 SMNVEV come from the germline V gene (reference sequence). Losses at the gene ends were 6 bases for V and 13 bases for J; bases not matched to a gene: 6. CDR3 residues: CASSGTGSGLFF. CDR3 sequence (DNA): TGTGCCAGCAGCGGGACAGGGTCGGGACTGTTTTTT. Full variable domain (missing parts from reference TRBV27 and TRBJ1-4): EAQVTQNPRYLITVTGKKLTVTCSQNMNHEYMSWYRQDPGLGLRQIYYSMNVEVTDKGDVPEGYKVSRKEKRNFPLILESPSPNQTSLYFCASSGTGSGLFFGSGTQLSVL.

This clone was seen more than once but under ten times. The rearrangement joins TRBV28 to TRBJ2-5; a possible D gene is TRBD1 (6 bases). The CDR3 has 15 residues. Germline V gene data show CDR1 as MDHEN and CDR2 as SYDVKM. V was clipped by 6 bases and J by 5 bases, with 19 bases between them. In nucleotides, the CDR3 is TGTGCCAGCAGCCCCGTGGTAGGGGGTCGGGAGACCCAGTACTTC. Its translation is CASSPVVGGRETQYF.

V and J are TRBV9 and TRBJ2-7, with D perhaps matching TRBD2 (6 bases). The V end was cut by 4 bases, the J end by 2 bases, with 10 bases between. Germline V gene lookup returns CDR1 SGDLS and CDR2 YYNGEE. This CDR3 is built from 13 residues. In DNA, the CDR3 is TGTGCCAGCAGCCCCGGGAGTGCCTACGAGCAGTACTTC. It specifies CASSPGSAYEQYF.

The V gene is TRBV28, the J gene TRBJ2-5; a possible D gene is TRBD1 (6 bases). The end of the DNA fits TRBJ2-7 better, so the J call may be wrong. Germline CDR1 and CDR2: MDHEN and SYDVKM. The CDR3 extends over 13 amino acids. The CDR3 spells CASSLRGIYEQYF. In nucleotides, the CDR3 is TGTGCCAGCAGTTTAAGGGGGATCTACGAGCAGTACTTC.

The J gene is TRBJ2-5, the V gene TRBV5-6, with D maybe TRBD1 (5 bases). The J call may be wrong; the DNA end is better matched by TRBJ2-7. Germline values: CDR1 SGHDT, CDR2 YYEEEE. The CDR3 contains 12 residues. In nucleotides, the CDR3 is TGTGCCAGCAGCTTTGGGGCATACGAGCAGTACTTC. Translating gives CASSFGAYEQYF.

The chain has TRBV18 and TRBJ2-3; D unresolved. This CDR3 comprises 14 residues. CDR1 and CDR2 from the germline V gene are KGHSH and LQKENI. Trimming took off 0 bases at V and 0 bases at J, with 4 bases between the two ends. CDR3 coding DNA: TGTGCCAGCTCACCACCGGGCAGCACAGATACGCAGTATTTT. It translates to CASSPPGSTDTQYF. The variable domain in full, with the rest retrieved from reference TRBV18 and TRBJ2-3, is NAGVMQNPRHLVRRRGQEARLRCSPMKGHSHVYWYRQLPEEGLKFMVYLQKENIIDESGMPKERFSAEFPKEGPSILRIQQVVRGDSAAYFCASSPPGSTDTQYFGPGTRLTVL.

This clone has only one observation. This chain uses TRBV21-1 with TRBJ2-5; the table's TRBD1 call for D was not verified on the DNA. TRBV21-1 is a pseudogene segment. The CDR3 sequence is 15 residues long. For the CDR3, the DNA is TGTGCCAGCAGCATTTACAGACCGATTCAAGAGACCCAGTACTTC. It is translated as CASSIYRPIQETQYF.

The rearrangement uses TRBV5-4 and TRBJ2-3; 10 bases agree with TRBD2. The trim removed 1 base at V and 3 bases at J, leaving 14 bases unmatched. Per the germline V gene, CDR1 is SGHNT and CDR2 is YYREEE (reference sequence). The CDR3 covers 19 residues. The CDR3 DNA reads TGTGCCAGCAGCTTGAGAAGAGCGGGAGGGTGGTATGGGACAGATACGCAGTATTTT. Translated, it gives CASSLRRAGGWYGTDTQYF.

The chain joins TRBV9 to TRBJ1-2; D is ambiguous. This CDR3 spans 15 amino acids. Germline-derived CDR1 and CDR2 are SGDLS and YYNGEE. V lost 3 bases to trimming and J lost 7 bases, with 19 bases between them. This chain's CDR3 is CASSDGRQRVAGYTF. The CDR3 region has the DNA TGTGCCAGCAGCGATGGCCGTCAGAGAGTAGCTGGCTACACCTTC.

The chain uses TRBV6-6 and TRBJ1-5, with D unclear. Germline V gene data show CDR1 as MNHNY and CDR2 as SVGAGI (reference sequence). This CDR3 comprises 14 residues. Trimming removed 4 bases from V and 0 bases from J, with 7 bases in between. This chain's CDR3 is CASSSGNSNQPQHF. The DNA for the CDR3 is TGTGCCAGCAGTTCGGGTAATAGCAATCAGCCCCAGCATTTT.

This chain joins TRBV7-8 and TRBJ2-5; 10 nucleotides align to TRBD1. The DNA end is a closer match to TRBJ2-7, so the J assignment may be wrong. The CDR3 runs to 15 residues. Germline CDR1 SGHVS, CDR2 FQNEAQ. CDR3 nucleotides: TGTGCCAGCAGCTTGGGCGGACAGGGGGGCTACGAGCAGTACTTC. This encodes CASSLGGQGGYEQYF.